This T cell receptor beta chain emerged from a study of shared clonotypes between healthy human individuals. Study details: Every donor yielded three CD4 naive, three CD4 memory, two CD8 naive and one CD8 memory plate. Study-wide points: Clonotypes shared by all four sorted-subset donors had higher generation probabilities than non-shared clonotypes.

About this clone: As yet, its antigen is unknown. Its ends do not fully match the called genes, so a read error is possible.

Deep was the level used in running the assay. In the study's own analysis: ImmunoSEQ gave junction-only sequences without quality scores, so filtering differed. Some clones are missing from TCRdb's copy, which holds only in-frame ones; the method was immunoSEQ multiplex PCR. The V and J calls and clone size were taken over from that table, and D and trimming were inferred from the DNA. The sample lists approximately 1.5 million clones; 95% to 99% were seen once. This receptor was identified in a man aged 30 to 39 in good health. Sequenced: naive CD4+ T cells sorted from blood. Described subset: CD45RA+ positively selected.

The CDR3 loop is CASSSQLVWTHF. CDR3 sequence (DNA): TGTGCCAGCAGTTCGCAACTCGTTTGGACCCACTTC. The chain recombines TRBV28 with TRBJ1-2; unclear D gene. Germline CDR1 MDHEN, CDR2 SYDVKM. The CDR3 consists of 12 residues.